This T cell receptor (beta chain) derives from a study of T cell repertoires in cytomegalovirus infection. The V gene's germline CDR1 is SGHVS and CDR2 FQNEAQ. The germline V and J ends were trimmed by 2 bases and 0 bases, with 7 bases remaining between them. This CDR3 has 15 amino acids. This clonotype has a count of ten or more. TCRdb reprocessed the reads with MiXCR, giving one entry per CDR3 protein. The data hold roughly 150,000 distinct CDR3 sequences, with 23% observed a single time. The rearrangement joins TRBV7-8 to TRBJ2-2, with D perhaps matching TRBD1 or TRBD2 (5 bases each). The sample consisted of PBMCs. This TCR came from a human donor in good health (CMV status not recorded). Some clones in this sample may be carry-over from other donors' samples. The CDR3 sequence: CASSLQGANTGELFF. The CDR3 DNA follows: TGTGCCAGCAGCTTACAGGGAGCGAACACCGGGGAGCTGTTTTTT.